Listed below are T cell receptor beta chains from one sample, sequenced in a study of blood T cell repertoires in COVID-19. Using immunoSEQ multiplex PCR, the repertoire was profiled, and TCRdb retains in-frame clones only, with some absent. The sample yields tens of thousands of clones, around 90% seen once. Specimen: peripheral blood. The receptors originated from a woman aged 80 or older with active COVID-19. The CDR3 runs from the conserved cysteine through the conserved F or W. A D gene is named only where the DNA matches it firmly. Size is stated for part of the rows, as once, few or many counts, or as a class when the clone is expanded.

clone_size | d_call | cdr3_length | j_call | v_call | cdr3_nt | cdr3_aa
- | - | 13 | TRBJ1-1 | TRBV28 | TGTGCCAGCAGTTTTTCAAAGAACACTGAAGCTTTCTTT | CASSFSKNTEAFF
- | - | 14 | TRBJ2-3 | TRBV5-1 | TGCGCCAGCAGCTTTGGCCCCGGCACAGATACGCAGTATTTT | CASSFGPGTDTQYF
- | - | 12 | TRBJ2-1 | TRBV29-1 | TGCAGCTCAAGTCCAGTCTACAATGAGCAGTTCTTC | CSSSPVYNEQFF
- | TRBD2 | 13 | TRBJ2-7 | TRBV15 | TGTGCCACCAGCACAAGACTAGCGTACGAGCAGTACTTC | CATSTRLAYEQYF
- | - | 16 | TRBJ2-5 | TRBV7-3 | TGTGCCAGCAGCTTAGGTACAGCAGGAACACAAGAGACCCAGTACTTC | CASSLGTAGTQETQYF
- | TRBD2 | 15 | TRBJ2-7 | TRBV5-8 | TGTGCCAGCAGCTTGACTAGCGGGAGGGTATCCGAGCAGTACTTC | CASSLTSGRVSEQYF
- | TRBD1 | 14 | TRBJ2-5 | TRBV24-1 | TGTGCCACCAGCGCCCGGGACAGGGCTGAGACCCAGTACTTC | CATSARDRAETQYF
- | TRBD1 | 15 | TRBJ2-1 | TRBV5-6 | TGTGCCAGCAGCTGGACCGGGACAGGGTACAATGAGCAGTTCTTC | CASSWTGTGYNEQFF
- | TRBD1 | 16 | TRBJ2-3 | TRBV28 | TGTGCCAGCAGTCGGCCTACACAGGGGGCGGCAGATACGCAGTATTTT | CASSRPTQGAADTQYF
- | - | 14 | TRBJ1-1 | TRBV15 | TGTGCCACCAGCGTGGGACAAGTGAACACTGAAGCTTTCTTT | CATSVGQVNTEAFF
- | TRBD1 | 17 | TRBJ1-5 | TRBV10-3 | TGTGCCATCAGTGATCCCTCAGGGACAGGTGACAATCAGCCCCAGCATTTT | CAISDPSGTGDNQPQHF
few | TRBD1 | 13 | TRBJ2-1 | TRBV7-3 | TGTGCCAGCAGCGTCGGACAGGGTAATGAGCAGTTCTTC | CASSVGQGNEQFF
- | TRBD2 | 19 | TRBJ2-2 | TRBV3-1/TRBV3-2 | TGTGCCAGCAGCCGCCACGGAATCGAACTAGCGACCAACACCGGGGAGCTGTTTTTT | CASSRHGIELATNTGELFF
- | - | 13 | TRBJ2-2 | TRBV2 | TGTGCCAGCAGTACTTACAGGGATGGGGAGCTGTTTTTT | CASSTYRDGELFF
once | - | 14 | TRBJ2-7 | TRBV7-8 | TGTGCCAGCAGCTTCGCTGGGCCTGCCTACGAGCAGTACTTC | CASSFAGPAYEQYF
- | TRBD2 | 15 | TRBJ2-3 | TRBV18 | TGTGCCAGCTCTCGTTCTAGCGGGAGAATTGATACGCAGTATTTT | CASSRSSGRIDTQYF
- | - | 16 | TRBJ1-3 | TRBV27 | TGTGCCAGCAGTCCCGACAGGAGTTTCTCTGGAAACACCATATATTTT | CASSPDRSFSGNTIYF
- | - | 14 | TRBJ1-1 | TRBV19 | TGTGCCAGTAGTATAGATTACGGGGGCACTGAAGCTTTCTTT | CASSIDYGGTEAFF
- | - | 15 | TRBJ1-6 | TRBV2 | TGTGCCAGCAGTGAAGCTGGAACAGGGTCCTCACCCCTCCACTTT | CASSEAGTGSSPLHF
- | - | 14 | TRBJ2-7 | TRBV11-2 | TGTGCCAGCAGCTCAAGGAGCAGCCGGAGCGAGCAGTACTTC | CASSSRSSRSEQYF
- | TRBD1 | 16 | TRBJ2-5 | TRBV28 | TGTGCCAGCAGTGCCAAGACAGGGGTGGCCCAAGAGACCCAGTACTTC | CASSAKTGVAQETQYF
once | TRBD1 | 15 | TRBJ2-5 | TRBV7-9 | TGTGCCAGCAGATCCGGGACAGGGGTATTCGGGACCCAGTACTTC | CASRSGTGVFGTQYF
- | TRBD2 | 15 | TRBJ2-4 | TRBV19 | TGTGCCAGTAGCTCTCAAGCGGGAGCCGGAAACATTCAGTACTTC | CASSSQAGAGNIQYF
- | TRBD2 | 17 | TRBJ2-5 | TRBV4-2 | TGTGCCAGCAGCCAAGGGTCGTCCGGGAGGGCCTCGGAGACCCAGTACTTC | CASSQGSSGRASETQYF
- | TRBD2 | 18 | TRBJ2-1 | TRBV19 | TGTGCCAGTAGTATCCCCCCTTTAGCGGGAGGGCCGTACAATGAGCAGTTCTTC | CASSIPPLAGGPYNEQFF
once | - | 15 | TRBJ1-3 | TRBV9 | TGTGCCAGCAGCCCACAGGTCAGCTCTGGAAACACCATATATTTT | CASSPQVSSGNTIYF
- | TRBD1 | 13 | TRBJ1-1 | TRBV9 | TGTGCCAGCAGCGCTCTAACAGGGGTTGAAGCTTTCTTT | CASSALTGVEAFF
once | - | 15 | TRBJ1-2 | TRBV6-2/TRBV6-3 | TGTGCCAGCAGTGTCCCGCGAAGGGGCACCTATGGCTACACCTTC | CASSVPRRGTYGYTF
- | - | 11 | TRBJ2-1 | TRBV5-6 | TGTGCCAGCCTTAACGGCAATGAGCAGTTCTTC | CASLNGNEQFF
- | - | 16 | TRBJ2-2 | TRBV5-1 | TGCGCCAGCAGCTTGGCCGTTAGCGGGAACACCGGGGAGCTGTTTTTT | CASSLAVSGNTGELFF
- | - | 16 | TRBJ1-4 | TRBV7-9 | TGTGCCAGCAGCTTAGGAGAGGCAGCTTCTAATGAAAAACTGTTTTTT | CASSLGEAASNEKLFF
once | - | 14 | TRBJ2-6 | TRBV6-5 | TGTGCCAGCAGCATCAGGGTAGGGGCCAACGTCCTGACTTTC | CASSIRVGANVLTF
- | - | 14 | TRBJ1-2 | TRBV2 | TGTGCCAGCGAAGGCCAGGGTCCAGACTATGGCTACACCTTC | CASEGQGPDYGYTF
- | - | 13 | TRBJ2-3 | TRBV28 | TGTGCCAGCAGTACTTCTAGCACAGATACGCAGTATTTT | CASSTSSTDTQYF
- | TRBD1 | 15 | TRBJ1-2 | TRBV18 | TGTGCCAGCTCGGTGGGGACAGGGAAGAACTATGGCTACACCTTC | CASSVGTGKNYGYTF
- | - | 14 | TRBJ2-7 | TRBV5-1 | TGCGCCAGCTGTTCTACAGCGGGCGCCTACGAGCAGTACTTC | CASCSTAGAYEQYF
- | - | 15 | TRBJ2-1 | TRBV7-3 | TGTGCCAGCAGCTACGCGGAGAGCTCCTACAATGAGCAGTTCTTC | CASSYAESSYNEQFF
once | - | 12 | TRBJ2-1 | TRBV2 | TGTGCCAGCAGTGGGGACTCAAGTGAGCAGTTCTTC | CASSGDSSEQFF
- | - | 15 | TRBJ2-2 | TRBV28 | TGTGCCAGCTTGGGGGCCCTCGGGGACACCGGGGAGCTGTTTTTT | CASLGALGDTGELFF
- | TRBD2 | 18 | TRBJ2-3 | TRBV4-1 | TGCGCCAGCAGCCAAGATCGCGGGACTAGCGACGGCACAGATACGCAGTATTTT | CASSQDRGTSDGTDTQYF
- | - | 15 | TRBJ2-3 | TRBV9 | TGTGCCAGCAGCTTAGACTCGCTTAGCACAGATACGCAGTATTTT | CASSLDSLSTDTQYF
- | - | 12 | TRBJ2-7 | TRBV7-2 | TGTGCCAGCAGCTGGACAGAATACGAGCAGTACTTC | CASSWTEYEQYF
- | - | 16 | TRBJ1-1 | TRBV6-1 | TGTGCCAGCAGTGAAGTGGCAGGGGTATTCCCTGCCGAAGCTTTCTTT | CASSEVAGVFPAEAFF
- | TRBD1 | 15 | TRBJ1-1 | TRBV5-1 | TGCGCCAGCAGCGACGGGACAGGTGGGAACACTGAAGCTTTCTTT | CASSDGTGGNTEAFF
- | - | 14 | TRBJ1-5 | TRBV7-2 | TGTGCCAGCAGCAAGCTAGGCGGCAATCAGCCCCAGCATTTT | CASSKLGGNQPQHF
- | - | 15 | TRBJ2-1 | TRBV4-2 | TGTGCCAGCAGCCAAGATGGGGGGTCCTACAATGAGCAGTTCTTC | CASSQDGGSYNEQFF
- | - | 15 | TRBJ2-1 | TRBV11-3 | TGTGCCAGCAGCTTGTTCTCCCAGGGAAACAATGAGCAGTTCTTC | CASSLFSQGNNEQFF
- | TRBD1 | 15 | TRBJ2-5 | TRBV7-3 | TGTGCCAGCAGCTTAGGGTGGGGACAGGGAGAGACCCAGTACTTC | CASSLGWGQGETQYF
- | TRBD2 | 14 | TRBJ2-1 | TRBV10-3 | TGTGCCATCTCTAGCGGGAGCTCCTACAATGAGCAGTTCTTC | CAISSGSSYNEQFF
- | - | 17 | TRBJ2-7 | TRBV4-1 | TGCGCCAGCAGCCAAGATTTCGGGCTAGCCGACTCCTACGAGCAGTACTTC | CASSQDFGLADSYEQYF
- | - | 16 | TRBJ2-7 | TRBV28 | TGTGCCAGCAGTTTAGGGAGACGGCTGACCTCCTACGAGCAGTACTTC | CASSLGRRLTSYEQYF
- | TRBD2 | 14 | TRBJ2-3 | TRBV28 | TGTGCCAGCGCCTCGGGACTAGGGCCAGATACGCAGTATTTT | CASASGLGPDTQYF
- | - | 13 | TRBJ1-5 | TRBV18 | TGTGCCAGCTCACCAGACATGGATCAGCCCCAGCATTTT | CASSPDMDQPQHF
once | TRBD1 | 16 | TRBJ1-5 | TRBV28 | TGTGCCAGCAGTTTGAGGGGGCGGGGGGCCAATCAGCCCCAGCATTTT | CASSLRGRGANQPQHF
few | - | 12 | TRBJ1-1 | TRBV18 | TGTGCCAGCTCACCTGGAGGGCCTGAAGCTTTCTTT | CASSPGGPEAFF
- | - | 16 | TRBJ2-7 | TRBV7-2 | TGTGCCAGCAGCTTAAGGGGGGGACCAAGCTCCTACGAGCAGTACTTC | CASSLRGGPSSYEQYF
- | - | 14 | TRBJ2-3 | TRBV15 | TGTGCCACCAGCAGAGGTATTGGAGGAGATACGCAGTATTTT | CATSRGIGGDTQYF
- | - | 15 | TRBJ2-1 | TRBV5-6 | TGTGCCAGCAGCCCAGGTCCGAGCTCCTACAATGAGCAGTTCTTC | CASSPGPSSYNEQFF
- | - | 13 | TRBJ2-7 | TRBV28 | TGTGCCAGCAAAAAACAGGGCCTCGTCGAGCAGTACTTC | CASKKQGLVEQYF